The present T cell receptor (beta chain) was sequenced within a study of blood T cell dynamics during melanoma immunotherapy (dated by TCRdb to 2020 to 2022). Concerning the study at large: Patients had metastatic melanoma and received first-line pembrolizumab or nivolumab plus ipilimumab as standard of care in the United Kingdom. Peripheral T cell receptor repertoires of metastatic melanoma patients were profiled before and after one cycle of checkpoint inhibitor therapy to find early correlates of response. The training cohort consisted of consecutive patients, while an additional independent group of patients from the same centre was pooled to form an external validation set.

Details on this clone: There is no known antigen for this receptor. Qualities for individual bases were not recorded, and no much larger clone is one base off.

Reading from cysteine to phenylalanine, the CDR3 counts 16 amino acids. The only DNA kept is the CDR3, 48 bases in frame from the first base. CDR1 SGDLS and CDR2 YYNGEE are derived from the germline V gene. The junction shows trimming of 0 bases on V and 2 bases on J, plus 12 bases between the germline ends. Study-wide findings and limitations: The relatively small sample size was acknowledged as something that could potentially limit how far the results can be generalized. Whether the T cell clones behind the repertoire changes were melanoma-specific or instead reflected general immune activation was something the study could not determine. Among sorted CD8+ subsets, the highest similarity to cfDNA CDR3 sequences and the highest clonality were observed in TIE cells, which was suggestive of active turnover with convergence on dominant clones.

The meaning of the sample's time point label: pre-treatment baseline. Blood samples were taken at two points: before treatment (T0) and at week 3 (W3), which came after the first cycle of checkpoint blockade. Except for a couple of patients with rapid clinical progression, response was assessed 12 weeks after the first infusion by RECIST 1.1; disease control meant complete response, partial response or stable disease. Patients were not eligible if they had prior systemic cancer treatment, concomitant immunosuppressant therapy or synchronous other active malignancies. In six patients, three with progression and three with disease control, sorted CD8+ memory and naive T cell subsets were sequenced at T0 and W3. PBMC were isolated from blood with Lymphoprep and SepMate tubes, followed by red cell lysis. QIAamp DNA Blood Mini kits were used to extract DNA from PBMC and from sorted T cell subsets. CD8+ T cell subsets were sorted live on a FACSAria III cytometer and then frozen prior to DNA extraction. Fresh PBMC for flow cytometry were kept at 4 degrees C in PBS containing 2% fetal bovine serum and were analyzed within 25 hours.

For each sorted CD8+ T cell subset, the entire amount of extracted DNA was loaded into the assay. The immunoSEQ TCRb Assay kit was used according to manufacturer instructions to amplify TCR beta CDR3 sequences from genomic DNA. The KAPA Library Quantification Kit for Illumina platforms was used to quantify pooled libraries by qPCR. Pooled libraries were clustered at roughly 0.55-1.2 pM and sequenced on an Illumina NextSeq 500. Processing in the source paper ran as follows. The TCR data were analyzed using immunoSEQ ANALYZER and the R LymphoSeq package. A rearrangement efficiency score was calculated as productive divided by the sum of productive and non-productive CDR3 sequences. Clonality was assessed using the Gini coefficient and diversity using the Renyi index at alpha=1, with pairwise comparisons between timepoints within each patient. Clonal relatedness, based on an edit distance of 3, and repertoire similarity, based on the Bhattacharyya coefficient, were both computed in LymphoSeq. Linear discriminant analysis on week-3 changes in clonality and diversity was built with the R MASS and caret packages to classify response. Held by TCRdb, this immuneACCESS table contains in-frame sequences only and omits some clones. Under half of the omission traces to an unresolved V gene where checked; the cause of the rest is unknown. From that table come the V and J calls and clone size; the DNA was used to work out D and trimming. This sample gives a few thousand clones in total; roughly 97% of them show up just once. The ten largest make up about 1.7% of the sample.

The sample here was effector memory CD8+ T cells from blood, taken from a patient treated with checkpoint blockade. The sequence is built from TRBV9 and TRBJ1-3; the D gene remains uncertain. This clonotype was sampled from a human donor with melanoma. The CDR3 protein is CASSVGTAIAGNTIYF. The DNA is TGTGCCAGCAGCGTAGGGACGGCCATTGCTGGAAACACCATATATTTT.